Below, 5 T cell receptor beta chains from the same sample are listed, as sequenced in a study of T cells in Graves' hyperthyroidism and ophthalmopathy. RNA transcripts provided the source from which TCR beta CDR3 regions were amplified. The HTBI set primed first-round TCR CDR3 RT-PCR. MiXCR, run by TCRdb on the multiplex PCR reads, gives a single entry per CDR3 protein. The sample lists under 500,000 distinct CDR3 sequences; 11% to 15% were seen once. Sequenced input: blood. All receptors come from a man aged 50 to 60 with Graves' ophthalmopathy.

This clonotype was found many times. J is TRBJ2-3 and V is TRBV6-1; TRBD2 matches 11 bases. With 4 bases clipped from V and 3 bases from J, the junction kept 12 bases outside the gene matches. The CDR3 runs 18 residues. Germline V gene lookup returns CDR1 MNHNS and CDR2 SASEGT. CDR3 coding DNA: TGTGCCAGCAGTGTGGGTAGCGGGAGGGCCTCTGGTACAGATACGCAGTATTTT. Translating it yields CASSVGSGRASGTDTQYF.

CDR3 nucleotides: TGTGCCAGCAGCCAAGAGGTGGGAGCGGGAGGTCGTGGTGAGCAGTACTTC. Its translation is CASSQEVGAGGRGEQYF. The rearrangement links TRBV7-8 to TRBJ2-7, with 9 bases lining up with TRBD2. CDR1 and CDR2 (germline): SGHVS, FQNEAQ. J gave up 7 bases and V 5 bases, and 18 bases lay outside the gene matches. This CDR3 has 17 amino acids.

This clonotype appeared many times. J is TRBJ2-7 and V is TRBV7-8; tentatively, D is TRBD1 or TRBD2 (6 bases each). The CDR3 has 15 residues. CDR1 SGHVS and CDR2 FQNEAQ come from the germline V gene. Trimming removed 5 bases from V and 6 bases from J, with 20 bases in between. CDR3 in amino acids: CASSPGGGRVGEQYF. The CDR3, as DNA: TGTGCCAGCAGCCCCGGAGGGGGGCGCGTGGGCGAGCAGTACTTC.

This clonotype has a count of ten or more. The gene calls are TRBV6-6 and TRBJ1-1, with unresolved D. CDR3 size: 16 residues. Looked up from germline, CDR1 is MNHNY and CDR2 is SVGAGI (reference sequence). Trimming removed 1 base at V and 0 bases at J, with 12 bases between. In nucleotides, the CDR3 is TGTGCCAGCAGTTACTTGCGGGCGTCCATGAACACTGAAGCTTTCTTT. Translating gives CASSYLRASMNTEAFF.

The table lists this clonotype with many counts. J is TRBJ2-7 and V is TRBV6-1; D gene unclear. Trimming removed 1 base from V and 4 bases from J, with 17 bases in between. This CDR3 has 16 amino acids. Germline V CDR1 and CDR2: MNHNS, SASEGT. The CDR3 loop reads CASSEVAVLARYEQYF. For the CDR3, the DNA is TGTGCCAGCAGTGAAGTTGCGGTCTTAGCTCGGTACGAGCAGTACTTC.